The T cell receptor beta chain described here comes from a study of T cell changes during pregnancy in multiple sclerosis. Only in-frame clones appear in the TCRdb table, and some are missing; sequencing was by immunoSEQ multiplex PCR. Of roughly 87,000 clones listed, about 90% are singletons. This CDR3 is 13 amino acids long. The V end lost 2 bases, the J end lost 1 base, and 5 bases lay between the germline ends. Germline CDR1 is MNHNY and CDR2 is SVGAGI (reference sequence). The source is a female donor in good health, serving as a control in a pregnancy study. Some clones in this sample may be carry-over from other donors' samples. Here the sequenced sample was PBMCs, taken in the first trimester of pregnancy. The chain couples TRBV6-6 to TRBJ1-1; D unresolved. The DNA of the CDR3 is TGTGCCAGCAGTTACCCTAAGAACACTGAAGCTTTCTTT. The encoded protein is CASSYPKNTEAFF.